A single sample gave rise to the 9 T cell receptor beta chains below, sequenced in a study of prognosis after radiotherapy for stage I lung cancer (dated by TCRdb to about 2021). The reads were generated on an Illumina HiSeq 3000. Two rounds of multiplex PCR were used to amplify the TCR beta CDR3 region from genomic DNA. In the first round of PCR, primers specific to each TRBV and TRBJ gene were used, and the primer sequences are filed in Chinese patent CN105087789A. Starting from the raw public reads, TCRdb applied fastp trimming at Q25, assembled clones with MiXCR and retained in-frame beta chains. Each CDR3 protein gets just one entry, which takes the most common genes and DNA from the rows behind it. This sample gives tens of thousands of distinct CDR3 sequences in total; just over 45% of them show up just once. The ten largest clonotypes hold about 15% of the sample. The sequenced sample was PBMCs, obtained before or after stereotactic body radiation therapy (not recorded which). These receptors came from a donor aged 50 or older with non-small cell lung cancer.

The chain joins TRBV6-2 or TRBV6-3 to TRBJ1-4, with D possibly being TRBD1 (5 bases). The V end lost 6 bases, the J end lost 4 bases, and 15 bases lay between the germline ends. Germline CDR1 reads MNHEY; CDR2 reads SVGEGT. CDR3 length: 15 amino acids. This chain's CDR3 is CASSLAGTDNEKLFF. The CDR3 region has the DNA TGTGCCAGCAGCTTAGCCGGGACGGATAATGAAAAACTGTTTTTT.

This chain uses TRBV19 with TRBJ2-7; the match to TRBD2 covers 11 bases. The V and J ends lost 6 bases and 3 bases, in that order; junction bases with no gene match: 4. Germline V gives CDR1 LNHDA, CDR2 SQIVND (reference sequence). CDR3 length: 14 amino acids. In DNA form, the CDR3 reads TGTGCCAGTAGCCCGGGGACTAGCGGCTACGAGCAGTACTTC. The encoded protein is CASSPGTSGYEQYF. Full variable domain (rest looked up from reference TRBV19 and TRBJ2-7): DGGITQSPKYLFRKEGQNVTLSCEQNLNHDAMYWYRQDPGQGLRLIYYSQIVNDFQKGDIAEGYSVSREKKESFPLTVTSAQKNPTAFYLCASSPGTSGYEQYFGPGTRLTVT.

The table lists this clonotype with a few counts. The rearrangement uses TRBV4-1 and TRBJ1-1, with D maybe TRBD1 (6 bases). This CDR3 is built from 15 residues. The germline CDR1 and CDR2 sequences are MGHRA and YSYEKL. Trimming took 4 bases from V and 4 from J, leaving 16 bases between them. The CDR3 protein is CASSRERKQGTEAFF. Written as DNA, the CDR3 is TGCGCCAGCAGCCGAGAAAGAAAACAGGGCACTGAAGCTTTCTTT.

The table lists this clonotype with many counts. The chain joins TRBV20-1 to TRBJ2-2, with 8 bases that match TRBD2. The junction had 7 bases not matched to a gene; V was cut back by 3 bases and J by 1 base. This CDR3 contains 16 residues. Germline V CDR1 and CDR2: DFQATT, SNEGSKA (reference sequence). This CDR3 is CSASVPGRVNTGELFF. DNA of the CDR3: TGCAGTGCTAGCGTACCCGGGAGGGTGAACACCGGGGAGCTGTTTTTT.

This clonotype occurred many times. CDR3: CASSPKRAGNTIYF. The CDR3 DNA reads as TGTGCCAGCTCACCTAAACGCGCAGGAAACACCATATATTTT. J is TRBJ1-3 and V is TRBV18; D is undetermined. Germline CDR1 and CDR2: KGHSH and LQKENI. Between the trimmed V and J ends, which lost 3 bases and 4 bases, there was a span of 10 bases. The CDR3 sequence is 14 residues long. The complete variable domain, with remaining parts taken from reference TRBV18 and TRBJ1-3, reads NAGVMQNPRHLVRRRGQEARLRCSPMKGHSHVYWYRQLPEEGLKFMVYLQKENIIDESGMPKERFSAEFPKEGPSILRIQQVVRGDSAAYFCASSPKRAGNTIYFGEGSWLTVV.

Ten or more counts support this clonotype. The chain joins TRBV12-3 or TRBV12-4 to TRBJ1-2; D remains ambiguous. V was cut by 3 bases and J by 7 bases, with 18 bases left in between. CDR3 length equals 15 residues. The CDR3 DNA reads TGTGCCAGCAGTTTTTTCCGGGCGTCTACGGGTGGCTACACCTTC. It is translated as CASSFFRASTGGYTF.

This clonotype was counted ten times or more. This chain connects TRBV20-1 to TRBJ1-4, with D perhaps TRBD1 (6 bases). CDR1 DFQATT and CDR2 SNEGSKA come from the germline V gene (reference sequence). The CDR3 contains 13 residues. The V and J ends lost 3 bases and 3 bases respectively, with 8 bases between them. The DNA of the CDR3 is TGCAGTGCTAGGAGGGGGTCTAATGAAAAACTGTTTTTT. Residues: CSARRGSNEKLFF.

This clonotype showed up many times. This chain connects TRBV20-1 to TRBJ2-5, with 14 bases identical to TRBD2. CDR3 length: 16 amino acids. The V gene's germline CDR1 is DFQATT and CDR2 SNEGSKA (reference sequence). Trimming removed 1 base from V and 7 bases from J; junction bases left unmatched: 8. CDR3 DNA: TGCAGTGCTAGAGCCCCGGGACTAGCGGGAGAGGGGACCCAGTACTTC. Translated: CSARAPGLAGEGTQYF.

This clonotype appeared many times. The chain links TRBV4-1 to TRBJ2-5; TRBD1 matches at 8 bases. CDR1 is MGHRA, CDR2 YSYEKL, per germline. After removal of 2 bases from V and 5 bases from J, the junction contained 4 bases not matched to a gene. CDR3 size: 14 residues. The CDR3: CASSQQGAVETQYF. The CDR3 DNA sequence: TGCGCCAGCAGCCAACAGGGGGCCGTGGAGACCCAGTACTTC.